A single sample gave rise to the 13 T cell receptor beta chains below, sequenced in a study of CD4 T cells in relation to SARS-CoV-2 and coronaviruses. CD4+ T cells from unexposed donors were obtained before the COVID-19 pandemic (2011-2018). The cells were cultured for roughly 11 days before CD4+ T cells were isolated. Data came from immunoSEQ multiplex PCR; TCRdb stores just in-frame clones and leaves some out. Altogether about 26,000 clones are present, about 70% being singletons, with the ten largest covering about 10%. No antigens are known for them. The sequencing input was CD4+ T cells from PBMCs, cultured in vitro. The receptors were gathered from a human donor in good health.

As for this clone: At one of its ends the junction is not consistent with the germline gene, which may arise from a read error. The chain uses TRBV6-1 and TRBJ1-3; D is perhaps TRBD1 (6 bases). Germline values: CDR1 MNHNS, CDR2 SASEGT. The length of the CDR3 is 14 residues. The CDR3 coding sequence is TGTGCCAGCAGGGAAGGGGGTTCTGGAAACACCATATATTTT. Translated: CASREGGSGNTIYF.

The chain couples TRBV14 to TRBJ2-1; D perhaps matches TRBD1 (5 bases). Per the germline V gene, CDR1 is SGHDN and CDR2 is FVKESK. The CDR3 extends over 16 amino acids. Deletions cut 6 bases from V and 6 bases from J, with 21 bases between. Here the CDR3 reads CASRELKGRGANEQFF. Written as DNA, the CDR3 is TGTGCCAGCAGAGAACTAAAGGGCCGTGGGGCCAATGAGCAGTTCTTC.

The CDR3 DNA follows: TGTGCCAGCAGTCCCAGGTGGGAGGGTGGCTACACCTTC. Translated: CASSPRWEGGYTF. This chain connects TRBV2 to TRBJ1-2; D gene uncertain. The CDR3 sequence is 13 residues long. V shed 5 bases and J shed 7 bases, with 14 bases lying between them. Germline loops: CDR1 SNHLY, CDR2 FYNNEI.

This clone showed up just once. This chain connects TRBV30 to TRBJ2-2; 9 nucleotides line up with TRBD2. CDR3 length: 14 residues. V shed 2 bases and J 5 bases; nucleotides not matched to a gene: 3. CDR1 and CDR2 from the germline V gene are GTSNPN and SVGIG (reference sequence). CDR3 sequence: CAWSKTSGTGELFF. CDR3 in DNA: TGTGCCTGGAGTAAGACTAGCGGTACCGGGGAGCTGTTTTTT.

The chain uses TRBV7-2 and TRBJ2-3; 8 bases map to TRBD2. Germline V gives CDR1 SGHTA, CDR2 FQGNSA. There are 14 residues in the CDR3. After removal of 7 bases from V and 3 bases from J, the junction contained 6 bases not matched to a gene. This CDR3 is CASKGLVGTDTQYF. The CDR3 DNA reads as TGTGCCAGCAAGGGACTAGTAGGGACAGATACGCAGTATTTT.

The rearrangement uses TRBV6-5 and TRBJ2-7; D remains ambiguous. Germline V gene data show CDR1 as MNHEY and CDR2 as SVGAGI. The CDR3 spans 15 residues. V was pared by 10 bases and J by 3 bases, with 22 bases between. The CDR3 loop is CATQTTPSDYYEQYF. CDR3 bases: TGTGCCACCCAAACAACTCCTTCCGATTACTACGAGCAGTACTTC.

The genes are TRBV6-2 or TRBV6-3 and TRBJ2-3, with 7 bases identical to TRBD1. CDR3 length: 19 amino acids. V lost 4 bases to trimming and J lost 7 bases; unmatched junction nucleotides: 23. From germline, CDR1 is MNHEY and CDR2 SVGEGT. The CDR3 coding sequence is TGTGCCAGCAGTTTCCATCTTGGTTCAGGGGGAGATAAGGTTTATACGCAGTATTTT. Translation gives CASSFHLGSGGDKVYTQYF.

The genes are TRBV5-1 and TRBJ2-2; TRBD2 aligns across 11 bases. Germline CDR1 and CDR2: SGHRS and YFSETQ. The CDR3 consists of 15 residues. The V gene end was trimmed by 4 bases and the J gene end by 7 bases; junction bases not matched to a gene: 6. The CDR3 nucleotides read TGCGCCAGCAGCACCGTAGCGGGAGGGTTCGGGGAGCTGTTTTTT. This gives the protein CASSTVAGGFGELFF.

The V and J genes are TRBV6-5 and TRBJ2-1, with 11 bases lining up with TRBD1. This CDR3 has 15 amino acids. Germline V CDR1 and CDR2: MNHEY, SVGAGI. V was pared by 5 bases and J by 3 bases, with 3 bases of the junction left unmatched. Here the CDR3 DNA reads TGTGCCAGCAGTCCGGGACAGGGGGGCTACAATGAGCAGTTCTTC. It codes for CASSPGQGGYNEQFF.

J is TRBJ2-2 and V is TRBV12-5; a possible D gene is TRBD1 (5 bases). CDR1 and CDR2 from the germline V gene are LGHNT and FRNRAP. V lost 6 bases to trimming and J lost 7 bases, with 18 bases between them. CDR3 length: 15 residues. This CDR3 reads CASGLGAGYIGELFF. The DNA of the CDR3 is TGTGCTAGTGGCCTCGGCGCAGGGTATATCGGGGAGCTGTTTTTT.

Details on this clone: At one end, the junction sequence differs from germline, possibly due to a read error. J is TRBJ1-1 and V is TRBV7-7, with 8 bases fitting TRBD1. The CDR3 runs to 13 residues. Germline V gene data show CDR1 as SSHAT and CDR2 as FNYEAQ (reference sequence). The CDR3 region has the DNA TGTGCTAGCAGCGTAAACAGGGGGGGGGAAGCTTTCTTT. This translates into CASSVNRGGEAFF.

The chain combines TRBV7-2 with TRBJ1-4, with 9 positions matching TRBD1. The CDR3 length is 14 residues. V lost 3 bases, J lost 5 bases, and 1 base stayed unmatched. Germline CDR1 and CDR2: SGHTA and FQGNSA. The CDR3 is CASSLDRGNEKLFF. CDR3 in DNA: TGTGCCAGCAGCTTGGACAGGGGAAATGAAAAACTGTTTTTT.

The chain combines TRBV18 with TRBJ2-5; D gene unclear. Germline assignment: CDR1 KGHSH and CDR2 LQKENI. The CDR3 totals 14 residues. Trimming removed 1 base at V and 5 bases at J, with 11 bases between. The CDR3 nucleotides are TGTGCCAGCTCACCACGGGTCGTTGCGGAGACCCAGTACTTC. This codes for CASSPRVVAETQYF.